This T cell receptor (beta chain) emerged from a study of regulatory T cells in long-lasting Graves disease. iRepertoire HTBI primers and Arm-PCR of CDR3 regions built TCR beta libraries. Per the study methods: Detected in the samples were some 68 TRBV and 15 or so TRBJ segments. TCRdb redid the calling of the multiplex PCR reads with MiXCR, one entry per CDR3 protein. Here the V and J calls rest on TCRdb's processing, not on the authors' analysis. The table shows around 450,000 distinct CDR3 sequences, with about 15% occurring only once. Germline V gives CDR1 SGHTA, CDR2 FQGNSA. The CDR3 is made up of 13 amino acids. The V and J ends lost 1 base and 10 bases, in that order; junction bases with no gene match: 3. To note about this clonotype: This likely reflects a read error, since a far larger clone is one base away.

The sample's time point: newly diagnosed GD, antithyroid drugs for less than 3 months. Extracted PBMC RNA gave rise to the TCR library. The same sample was also studied in work on T cells in Graves' hyperthyroidism and ophthalmopathy. From that paper: Stability of Graves' hyperthyroidism was defined as absent ophthalmopathy progression within 18 months. Peripheral blood also featured most of the thyroid clonotypes expanded above 0.001.

The TCR comes from a woman aged 40 to 55 with Graves disease. This chain joins TRBV7-2 and TRBJ2-1, with 8 bases aligning to TRBD1. The material sequenced was peripheral blood mononuclear cells (PBMCs), taken at new diagnosis, from a patient treated with antithyroid drugs. CDR3 loop: CASSLGTGYEQFF. CDR3 bases: TGTGCCAGCAGCTTAGGGACAGGGTACGAGCAGTTCTTC. Filled out from reference TRBV7-2 and TRBJ2-1, the complete variable domain reads GAGVSQSPSNKVTEKGKDVELRCDPISGHTALYWYRQSLGQGLEFLIYFQGNSAPDKSGLPSDRFSAERTGGSVSTLTIQRTQQEDSAVYLCASSLGTGYEQFFGPGTRLTVL.